This entry concerns a single T cell receptor (beta chain). Sequencing used immunoSEQ multiplex PCR; TCRdb keeps in-frame clones, though not all of them. The sample yields some 1.5 million clones, roughly 97% seen once. These data belong to a study of shared clonotypes between healthy human individuals. From germline, CDR1 is SGHRS and CDR2 YFSETQ. The CDR3 is 16 residues long. V was clipped by 4 bases and J by 1 base; unmatched bases: 8. The source is a man under 40 in good health. This chain connects TRBV5-1 to TRBJ1-1; 9 bases match TRBD1. Material for sequencing was naive CD4+ T cells sorted from blood. Regarding subset: CD45RA+ positively selected. CDR3 region: CASSKTGTGRNTEAFF. The CDR3 DNA is TGCGCCAGCAGCAAGACCGGGACAGGGCGGAACACTGAAGCTTTCTTT.